These 25 T cell receptor beta chains were all obtained from the same sample, sequenced in a study of blood T cell repertoires in COVID-19. Sequencing used immunoSEQ multiplex PCR; TCRdb keeps in-frame clones, though not all of them. The sample lists 9,500 to 15,000 clones; around 70% were seen once. The material sequenced was peripheral blood. These receptor sequences come from a man in his sixties with COVID-19, enrolled during active disease.

V gene TRBV9 combines with J gene TRBJ1-2; TRBD1 might be the D (5 bases). Trimming cost V 3 bases and J 0 bases, with 12 bases left between them. CDR1 and CDR2 from the germline V gene are SGDLS and YYNGEE. The CDR3 spans 15 residues. CDR3 sequence (DNA): TGTGCCAGCAGCGAAGGACAACACCCTAACTATGGCTACACCTTC. Protein: CASSEGQHPNYGYTF.

CDR3 in DNA: TGTGCCACCAGTGATTTCCCGAGACAGGGGGCGCGGGATGAGCAGTTCTTC. As protein: CATSDFPRQGARDEQFF. The V and J genes are TRBV24-1 and TRBJ2-1, with 10 bases lining up with TRBD1. Germline trimming cut 1 base from V and 8 bases from J; bases unmatched to any gene: 10. CDR1 is KGHDR, CDR2 SFDVKD, per germline. The CDR3 is 17 amino acids.

The V and J genes are TRBV12-3 or TRBV12-4 and TRBJ2-5, with 9 bases lining up with TRBD2. The CDR3 has 12 residues. V shed 7 bases and J 14 bases; nucleotides not matched to a gene: 11. The DNA for the CDR3 is TGTGCCAGCAAACCTACTAGCGGGCCATATTACTTC. Protein product: CASKPTSGPYYF.

The rearrangement joins TRBV7-8 to TRBJ2-7; 8 bases align to TRBD1. The CDR3 has 17 amino acids. CDR1 is SGHVS and CDR2 is FQNEAQ in the germline V gene. J lost 1 base, V lost 4 bases, and 12 bases had no gene match. In nucleotides, the CDR3 is TGTGCCAGCAGCTCGGAGAGGTACAGGGGGAGGTCCTACGAGCAGTACGTC. It encodes CASSSERYRGRSYEQYV.

V and J are TRBV4-3 and TRBJ2-1, with 14 bases fitting TRBD2. The CDR3 sequence is 17 residues long. Germline lookup yields CDR1 LGHNA and CDR2 YSLEER. J gave up 7 bases and V 4 bases, and 9 bases lay outside the gene matches. The CDR3 spells CASSPGTSGSIANEQFF. Written as DNA, the CDR3 is TGCGCCAGCAGCCCCGGGACTAGCGGGAGTATAGCAAATGAGCAGTTCTTC.

Remarks on this clone: A much larger clone is a single base away; this may be a read error. The same CDR3 is also encoded by other DNA sequences in this sample. The chain recombines TRBV7-9 with TRBJ2-7, with 8 bases fitting TRBD2. The CDR3 loop spans 18 amino acids. From germline, CDR1 is SEHNR and CDR2 FQNEAQ (reference sequence). CDR3 bases: TGTCCCAGCCGCTTCGGGGGCGGCGCGGGGGGCGCATCCTACGAGCAGTACTTC. Its translation: CPSRFGGGAGGASYEQYF. Using reference TRBV7-9 and TRBJ2-7 for the parts outside the CDR3, the full variable domain is DTGVSQNPRHKITKRGQNVTFRCDPISEHNRLYWYRQTLGQGPEFLTYFQNEAQLEKSRLLSDRFSAERPKGSFSTLEIQRTEQGDSAMYLCPSRFGGGAGGASYEQYFGPGTRLTVT.

This clone was seen a few times. The rearrangement joins TRBV4-3 to TRBJ2-3; TRBD2 aligns across 12 bases. Germline CDR1 and CDR2: LGHNA and YSLEER. Trimming removed 3 bases from V and 8 bases from J; junction bases left unmatched: 3. The CDR3 has 14 residues. The CDR3 coding sequence is TGCGCCAGCAGCCATCGGACTAGCGGGGCTACGCAGTATTTT. Protein sequence: CASSHRTSGATQYF.

This clone was counted only a few times. This rearrangement joins TRBV28 to TRBJ1-2; possible D gene TRBD1, 6 bases. The germline V and J ends were trimmed by 4 bases and 3 bases, with 21 bases remaining between them. This CDR3 has 17 residues. The germline V gene has CDR1 MDHEN and CDR2 SYDVKM. The CDR3 sequence: CASSSLTEGGSYYGYTF. As DNA, the CDR3 is TGTGCCAGCAGTTCCCTTACCGAGGGGGGGAGTTACTATGGCTACACCTTC.

This chain connects TRBV7-2 to TRBJ2-1, with 7 bases lining up with TRBD2. Germline-derived CDR1 and CDR2 are SGHTA and FQGNSA. The CDR3 runs 14 residues. V was pared by 3 bases and J by 7 bases, with 6 bases of the junction left unmatched. CDR3 amino acids: CASSLQTSTNEQFF. Here the CDR3 DNA reads TGTGCCAGCAGCTTGCAGACTAGCACGAATGAGCAGTTCTTC.

This rearrangement joins TRBV5-1 to TRBJ1-2; D is unresolved. CDR1 and CDR2 (germline): SGHRS, YFSETQ. This CDR3 is built from 15 residues. Trimming removed 0 bases from V and 0 bases from J, with 9 bases in between. CDR3 bases: TGCGCCAGCAGCTTGGGAGTACCTACTAACTATGGCTACACCTTC. Protein sequence: CASSLGVPTNYGYTF. The complete variable domain, with remaining parts taken from reference TRBV5-1 and TRBJ1-2, reads KAGVTQTPRYLIKTRGQQVTLSCSPISGHRSVSWYQQTPGQGLQFLFEYFSETQRNKGNFPGRFSGRQFSNSRSEMNVSTLELGDSALYLCASSLGVPTNYGYTFGSGTRLTVV.

The chain joins TRBV18 to TRBJ1-6; tentative D call: TRBD1 (5 bases). The germline V gene encodes CDR1 KGHSH and CDR2 LQKENI. The length of the CDR3 is 16 residues. The V end lost 4 bases, the J end lost 2 bases, and 12 bases lay between the germline ends. This CDR3 reads CASSLSTATYNSPLHF. Here the CDR3 DNA reads TGTGCCAGCTCACTTTCGACAGCAACCTATAATTCACCCCTCCACTTT.

This chain connects TRBV5-4 to TRBJ2-4, with D possibly being TRBD1 (7 bases). The germline V and J ends were trimmed by 3 bases and 2 bases, with 12 bases remaining between them. CDR1 is SGHNT and CDR2 is YYREEE in the germline V gene (reference sequence). This CDR3 is 15 amino acids long. In nucleotides, the CDR3 is TGTGCCAGCAGCTCAGGGGGGATGACCAAAAACATTCAGTACTTC. Translation: CASSSGGMTKNIQYF.

This rearrangement joins TRBV5-1 to TRBJ1-1; D is possibly TRBD1 (5 bases). The germline V gene has CDR1 SGHRS and CDR2 YFSETQ. The CDR3 consists of 15 residues. V lost 2 bases to trimming and J lost 4 bases, with 15 bases between them. The CDR3 sequence is CASSLGDSGRTEAFF. CDR3 bases: TGCGCCAGCAGCTTAGGGGACTCGGGTCGCACTGAAGCTTTCTTT.

The genes are TRBV9 and TRBJ2-4; weak D call: TRBD1 (6 bases). From germline, CDR1 is SGDLS and CDR2 YYNGEE. V was trimmed by 3 bases and J by 8 bases, leaving 9 bases between them. This CDR3 has 12 amino acids. The DNA for the CDR3 is TGTGCCAGCAGCGGCGAGGGGGACATTCAGTACTTC. This sequence encodes CASSGEGDIQYF. The variable domain in full, completed from reference TRBV9 and TRBJ2-4, reads DSGVTQTPKHLITATGQRVTLRCSPRSGDLSVYWYQQSLDQGLQFLIQYYNGEERAKGNILERFSAQQFPDLHSELNLSSLELGDSALYFCASSGEGDIQYFGAGTRLSVL.

V and J are TRBV6-1 and TRBJ1-5, with 9 bases fitting TRBD1. CDR3 length equals 16 residues. With 3 bases clipped from V and 4 bases from J, the junction kept 7 bases outside the gene matches. The germline V gene has CDR1 MNHNS and CDR2 SASEGT. The CDR3 protein is CASSEIAGTGNQPQHF. The DNA for the CDR3 is TGTGCCAGCAGTGAGATAGCCGGGACAGGGAATCAGCCCCAGCATTTT.

The V gene is TRBV27, the J gene TRBJ2-3; 9 bases agree with TRBD2. CDR1 is MNHEY and CDR2 is SMNVEV in the germline V gene (reference sequence). The trim removed 5 bases at V and 2 bases at J, leaving 5 bases unmatched. The CDR3 is 15 residues long. The CDR3 DNA sequence: TGTGCCAGCAGTCGACTAGCGGACATCACAGATACGCAGTATTTT. Translating gives CASSRLADITDTQYF.

The chain links TRBV5-1 to TRBJ1-2; D perhaps matches TRBD1 (5 bases). The CDR3 loop spans 17 amino acids. CDR1 is SGHRS, CDR2 YFSETQ, per germline. Trimming took off 6 bases at V and 3 bases at J, with 24 bases between the two ends. The CDR3 bases are TGCGCCAGCAAGCTTGGGATGGTTCCGGAGGGGTACTATGGCTACACCTTC. This gives the protein CASKLGMVPEGYYGYTF.

DNA for the CDR3: TGTGCCAGCAGCTCCCCAAATCGACTAGCGGGAGAAACAGATACGCAGTATTTT. Translated: CASSSPNRLAGETDTQYF. The rearrangement links TRBV5-4 to TRBJ2-3; TRBD2 agrees at 12 bases. Germline lookup yields CDR1 SGHNT and CDR2 YYREEE (reference sequence). This CDR3 comprises 18 residues. The V gene end was trimmed by 3 bases and the J gene end by 3 bases; junction bases not matched to a gene: 11.

The chain employs TRBV5-5 and TRBJ2-7; no reliable D call. This CDR3 is 13 amino acids long. Trimming shortened V by 0 bases and J by 2 bases, and 6 bases separated the two germline ends. The germline gives CDR1 SGHKS, CDR2 YYEKEE (reference sequence). The CDR3 loop reads CASSLVETYEQYF. As DNA, the CDR3 is TGTGCCAGCAGCTTGGTGGAGACCTACGAGCAGTACTTC.

The chain is built from TRBV24-1 and TRBJ1-1; D perhaps matches TRBD1 (5 bases). The CDR3 contains 13 residues. Looked up from germline, CDR1 is KGHDR and CDR2 is SFDVKD. CDR3 nucleotide sequence: TGTGCGACAGAAGAAGGCATGAACACTGAAGCTTTCTTT. It translates to CATEEGMNTEAFF.

The chain carries TRBV3-1 (or the pseudogene TRBV3-2) and TRBJ2-1; 7 nucleotides align to TRBD1. The CDR3 runs to 13 residues. V trimming: 4 bases; J trimming: 9 bases; junction bases outside the gene matches: 6. Germline lookup yields CDR1 LGHDT and CDR2 YNNKEL (reference sequence). Here the CDR3 reads CASSPQGQAEQFF. The CDR3 DNA reads TGTGCCAGCAGCCCACAGGGGCAGGCTGAGCAGTTCTTC.

This clone was counted only a few times. The genes are TRBV4-1 and TRBJ2-7, with D maybe TRBD2 (5 bases). V lost 0 bases and J lost 0, with 21 bases in between. The CDR3 sequence is 19 residues long. The V gene's germline CDR1 is MGHRA and CDR2 YSYEKL. The CDR3 loop is CASSQDKERLLPYSYEQYV. CDR3 coding DNA: TGCGCCAGCAGCCAAGATAAGGAGCGGCTCCTCCCCTACTCCTACGAGCAGTACGTC.

The rearrangement uses TRBV5-4 and TRBJ2-3; D unresolved. Trimming stripped 0 bases from V and 2 bases from J, with 10 bases between. The germline gives CDR1 SGHNT, CDR2 YYREEE (reference sequence). CDR3 size: 15 residues. The CDR3 DNA reads as TGTGCCAGCAGCTTGGCCGAGCCCTTCACAGATACGCAGTATTTT. Translated: CASSLAEPFTDTQYF.

This clone appeared a single time. The CDR3 reads CASSSDATGVYEQYV. The CDR3 nucleotides are TGTGCCAGCAGTTCGGACGCGACAGGTGTATACGAGCAGTACGTC. The gene calls are TRBV13 and TRBJ2-7, with a weak D call TRBD1 (6 bases). The CDR3 is 15 amino acids. Trimming took off 6 bases at V and 4 bases at J, with 19 bases between the two ends. Per the germline V gene, CDR1 is PRHDT and CDR2 is FYEKMQ (reference sequence).

The J gene is TRBJ2-7, the V gene TRBV6-6, with D perhaps matching TRBD2 (6 bases). Trimming removed 3 bases at V and 2 bases at J, with 17 bases between. Germline CDR1 reads MNHNY; CDR2 reads SVGAGI (reference sequence). The CDR3 totals 16 residues. The CDR3 DNA is TGTGCCAGCAGTTATATTCCGGGACGGGAGACCTACGAGCAGTACTTC. It translates to CASSYIPGRETYEQYF.